Presented here are 30 T cell receptor beta chains from one specimen sequenced in a study of cytomegalovirus exposure and HLA in healthy donors. The study ran its PCR with 60 Vbeta and 13 Jbeta primers. Only in-frame clones appear in the TCRdb table, and some are missing; sequencing was by immunoSEQ multiplex PCR. The repertoire holds about 36,000 clones, 55% to 75% seen once, with around 7% in the top ten. The sequenced sample was PBMCs. Source of these receptors: a man aged 25 to 40 in good health and CMV-seronegative.

This clone was picked up one time. V usage is TRBV7-9 and J usage is TRBJ1-6, with 8 bases aligning to TRBD1. Germline V lookup: CDR1 SEHNR, CDR2 FQNEAQ (reference sequence). Germline trimming cut 2 bases from V and 10 bases from J; bases unmatched to any gene: 4. The CDR3 is 14 amino acids. CDR3 loop: CASSLPDRGSPLHF. CDR3 bases: TGTGCCAGCAGCTTACCCGACAGGGGATCACCCCTCCACTTT.

This chain uses TRBV5-1 with TRBJ2-1, with TRBD2 identical over 11 bases. Trimming at V came to 3 bases and at J to 4 bases, leaving 15 bases not matched to a gene. The CDR3 consists of 19 residues. Germline V lookup: CDR1 SGHRS, CDR2 YFSETQ. DNA for the CDR3: TGCGCCAGCAGCTCCCGGGACACAACTAGCGGGAGAAGGTACAATGAGCAGTTCTTC. This codes for CASSSRDTTSGRRYNEQFF.

The J gene is TRBJ2-7, the V gene TRBV29-1; D not certain. Trimming shortened V by 4 bases and J by 2 bases, and 12 bases separated the two germline ends. CDR1 is SQVTM, CDR2 ANQGSEA, per germline. There are 13 residues in the CDR3. CDR3 DNA sequence: TGCAGCGTTGTCGCAGGTCTGCCCTACGAGCAGTACTTC. Translation gives CSVVAGLPYEQYF.

This clone appeared a few times. V and J are TRBV5-4 and TRBJ1-1; TRBD1 agrees at 7 bases. The CDR3 extends over 14 amino acids. Germline V gene lookup returns CDR1 SGHNT and CDR2 YYREEE (reference sequence). The V gene end was trimmed by 4 bases and the J gene end by 5 bases; junction bases not matched to a gene: 8. CDR3 in DNA: TGTGCCAGCAGCCCCTGGGACAGTGGTACTGAAGCTTTCTTT. Its translation is CASSPWDSGTEAFF.

This clone was detected only a few times. The chain has TRBV4-3 and TRBJ1-4, with unresolved D. The CDR3 totals 15 residues. Per the germline V gene, CDR1 is LGHNA and CDR2 is YSLEER. The V end was cut by 4 bases, the J end by 8 bases, with 17 bases between. The DNA for the CDR3 is TGCGCCAGCAGCCGGATCCAGAACCCCAGGGAAAAACTGTTTTTT. It codes for CASSRIQNPREKLFF.

The J gene is TRBJ1-1, the V gene TRBV15, with D possibly TRBD1 on 5 matching bases. The V end was cut by 5 bases, the J end by 0 bases, with 13 bases between. CDR1 LNHNV and CDR2 YYDKDF come from the germline V gene (reference sequence). CDR3 length equals 15 residues. This CDR3 is CATSPRAAMNTEAFF. CDR3 nucleotide sequence: TGTGCCACCAGCCCCAGGGCGGCCATGAACACTGAAGCTTTCTTT.

The chain recombines TRBV10-3 with TRBJ2-5; D possibly corresponds to TRBD2 (5 bases). Per the germline V gene, CDR1 is ENHRY and CDR2 is SYGVKD. V was pared by 6 bases and J by 1 base, with 12 bases between. There are 14 residues in the CDR3. The CDR3 region has the DNA TGTGCCATCAGCCTCTCCAGCGGCCAAGAGACCCAGTACTTC. Protein: CAISLSSGQETQYF.

The chain carries TRBV5-1 and TRBJ2-7; maybe TRBD2 (6 bases). Between the trimmed V and J ends, which lost 7 bases and 2 bases, there was a span of 16 bases. Per the germline V gene, CDR1 is SGHRS and CDR2 is YFSETQ. This CDR3 spans 14 amino acids. The CDR3 loop reads CASSPGRGAYEQYF. DNA for the CDR3: TGCGCCAGCTCTCCTGGGCGCGGGGCCTACGAGCAGTACTTC.

This clone was seen a handful of times. The chain links TRBV10-3 to TRBJ1-5; 8 nucleotides agree with TRBD1. CDR1 ENHRY and CDR2 SYGVKD come from the germline V gene. V trimming: 6 bases; J trimming: 1 base; junction bases outside the gene matches: 11. The CDR3 is 17 amino acids. CDR3 sequence reads: CAISEGQGLKSNQPQHF. The CDR3 region has the DNA TGTGCCATCAGCGAAGGACAGGGCCTAAAAAGCAATCAGCCCCAGCATTTT.

This clone has only a few counts. The V call is TRBV6-1, the J call TRBJ2-5; TRBD1 agrees at 9 bases. The V and J ends lost 5 bases and 4 bases, in that order; junction bases with no gene match: 8. CDR1 is MNHNS and CDR2 is SASEGT in the germline V gene. The CDR3 extends over 15 amino acids. The CDR3 DNA sequence: TGTGCCAGCAGTCGCCCGGGACAGGGAGCAGAGACCCAGTACTTC. This translates into CASSRPGQGAETQYF.

The chain couples TRBV5-6 to TRBJ2-4, with TRBD1 identical over 10 bases. V lost 7 bases, J lost 11 bases, and 9 bases stayed unmatched. This CDR3 is built from 13 residues. Per germline, CDR1 SGHDT and CDR2 YYEEEE. This CDR3 is CASRLGTGALQYF. CDR3 sequence (DNA): TGTGCCAGCCGGTTGGGGACAGGGGCCCTTCAGTACTTC.

This clone showed up just a few times. The V call is TRBV25-1, the J call TRBJ2-7; weak D call: TRBD1 (6 bases). The CDR3 sequence is 14 residues long. Germline V gene data show CDR1 as MGHDK and CDR2 as SYGVNS. Trimming shortened V by 8 bases and J by 4 bases, and 18 bases separated the two germline ends. CDR3 amino acids: CASLDPAGEYEQYF. CDR3 nucleotide sequence: TGTGCCAGCCTAGACCCGGCAGGGGAATACGAGCAGTACTTC.

The rearrangement uses TRBV7-9 and TRBJ2-6, with 8 bases lining up with TRBD1. Germline V lookup: CDR1 SEHNR, CDR2 FQNEAQ (reference sequence). V lost 5 bases to trimming and J lost 2 bases; unmatched junction nucleotides: 5. The CDR3 covers 16 residues. CDR3 sequence reads: CASSQLQGAGANVLTF. CDR3 nucleotides: TGTGCCAGCAGCCAGCTACAGGGGGCTGGGGCCAACGTCCTGACTTTC. Combining the CDR3 with reference TRBV7-9 and TRBJ2-6 gives the whole variable domain DTGVSQNPRHKITKRGQNVTFRCDPISEHNRLYWYRQTLGQGPEFLTYFQNEAQLEKSRLLSDRFSAERPKGSFSTLEIQRTEQGDSAMYLCASSQLQGAGANVLTFGAGSRLTVL.

This clone has a handful of counts. The chain joins TRBV15 to TRBJ2-6; D is possibly TRBD1 (5 bases). The CDR3 sequence is 16 residues long. Germline V gene lookup returns CDR1 LNHNV and CDR2 YYDKDF (reference sequence). V lost 0 bases to trimming and J lost 0 bases, with 6 bases between them. The CDR3 reads CATSRDRDSGANVLTF. In DNA form, the CDR3 reads TGTGCCACCAGCAGAGACAGGGACTCTGGGGCCAACGTCCTGACTTTC.

To note about this clone: Because it lacks the conserved phenylalanine or tryptophan at the end, this CDR3 is likely a read error. The chain combines TRBV29-1 with TRBJ1-5; D is uncertain. Germline V gene sequence: CDR1 SQVTM, CDR2 ANQGSEA. The CDR3 consists of 15 residues. V lost 5 bases and J lost 6, with 20 bases in between. The CDR3 nucleotides read TGCAGCGTTATATCCCGTGGGGAGGTTGGTCAGCCCCAGCATGTT. Encoded protein: CSVISRGEVGQPQHV.

The rearrangement links TRBV7-9 to TRBJ1-4, with a tentative D call TRBD1 (5 bases). Trimming took 1 base from V and 7 from J, leaving 13 bases between them. CDR1 and CDR2 (germline): SEHNR, FQNEAQ (reference sequence). The CDR3 covers 15 residues. The CDR3 sequence is CASSLGSRRGEKLFF. CDR3 nucleotide sequence: TGTGCCAGCAGCTTAGGCAGCCGAAGGGGTGAAAAACTGTTTTTT.

There are a few counts of this clone. This sequence joins TRBV5-1 and TRBJ1-1; 10 bases align to TRBD1. Trimming took 1 base from V and 5 from J; bases not matched to a gene: 2. The CDR3 has 14 residues. From germline, CDR1 is SGHRS and CDR2 YFSETQ. Written as DNA, the CDR3 is TGCGCCAGCAGCTTGATGGGACAGGGGACTGAAGCTTTCTTT. This sequence encodes CASSLMGQGTEAFF. Drawing the rest from reference TRBV5-1 and TRBJ1-1, the complete variable domain is KAGVTQTPRYLIKTRGQQVTLSCSPISGHRSVSWYQQTPGQGLQFLFEYFSETQRNKGNFPGRFSGRQFSNSRSEMNVSTLELGDSALYLCASSLMGQGTEAFFGQGTRLTVV.

This sequence joins TRBV29-1 and TRBJ1-2; 8 bases align to TRBD1. The CDR3 consists of 16 residues. Per the germline V gene, CDR1 is SQVTM and CDR2 is ANQGSEA. The V and J ends lost 0 bases and 7 bases, in that order; junction bases with no gene match: 13. CDR3 nucleotides: TGCAGCGTTGAAGATAGGGGGGCAGGGGGCGCGAGTGGCTACACCTTC. It specifies CSVEDRGAGGASGYTF.

The rearrangement joins TRBV5-1 to TRBJ2-3; TRBD1 matches 8 bases. The CDR3 is made up of 14 amino acids. Per the germline V gene, CDR1 is SGHRS and CDR2 is YFSETQ. V shed 3 bases and J 4 bases; nucleotides not matched to a gene: 4. As DNA, the CDR3 is TGCGCCAGCAGCTCACGGACAGGGTCAGATACGCAGTATTTT. As protein: CASSSRTGSDTQYF.

The genes are TRBV4-1 and TRBJ1-2, with D possibly matching TRBD1 (6 bases). Germline-derived CDR1 and CDR2 are MGHRA and YSYEKL. CDR3 length: 13 amino acids. Trimming pared 4 bases from V and 2 bases from J, leaving 8 bases between. CDR3 coding DNA: TGCGCCAGCAGCCCAACAGGGAACTATGGCTACACCTTC. This sequence encodes CASSPTGNYGYTF.

The chain joins TRBV29-1 to TRBJ1-2; 8 bases align to TRBD1. With 3 bases clipped from V and 4 bases from J, the junction kept 22 bases outside the gene matches. Per germline, CDR1 SQVTM and CDR2 ANQGSEA. The CDR3 runs 19 residues. This CDR3 is CSVDKRSADRDVYCYGYTF. CDR3 DNA sequence: TGCAGCGTTGATAAAAGGTCCGCGGACAGGGACGTTTATTGCTATGGCTACACCTTC.

The V and J genes are TRBV28 and TRBJ1-1; no reliable D call. Germline V gene data show CDR1 as MDHEN and CDR2 as SYDVKM. This CDR3 has 16 residues. Trimming left V 4 bases short and J 0 bases short, with 15 bases between. CDR3 residues: CASSSPGRTMNTEAFF. The CDR3 DNA reads as TGTGCCAGCAGTTCCCCGGGGAGAACCATGAACACTGAAGCTTTCTTT. The full variable domain, with the rest looked up from reference TRBV28 and TRBJ1-1, is DVKVTQSSRYLVKRTGEKVFLECVQDMDHENMFWYRQDPGLGLRLIYFSYDVKMKEKGDIPEGYSVSREKKERFSLILESASTNQTSMYLCASSSPGRTMNTEAFFGQGTRLTVV.

The rearrangement joins TRBV29-1 to TRBJ1-1, with D maybe TRBD1 (6 bases). Trimming took 4 bases from V and 2 from J, leaving 11 bases between them. This CDR3 spans 13 amino acids. Germline lookup yields CDR1 SQVTM and CDR2 ANQGSEA. The CDR3 protein is CSVVRDTNTEAFF. The CDR3 region has the DNA TGCAGCGTTGTCCGGGACACAAACACTGAAGCTTTCTTT.

The chain uses TRBV7-2 and TRBJ2-3; 8 nucleotides agree with TRBD2. The germline V gene has CDR1 SGHTA and CDR2 FQGNSA. The CDR3 runs to 15 residues. V trimming: 5 bases; J trimming: 4 bases; junction bases outside the gene matches: 8. In DNA form, the CDR3 reads TGTGCCAGCAGCCCTCCGGGACTAGGCCCAGATACGCAGTATTTT. This gives the protein CASSPPGLGPDTQYF.

This clone was seen a handful of times. The rearrangement joins TRBV29-1 to TRBJ2-7, with a tentative D call TRBD2 (6 bases). The CDR3 loop spans 14 amino acids. CDR1 SQVTM and CDR2 ANQGSEA come from the germline V gene. Trimming shortened V by 4 bases and J by 0 bases, and 13 bases separated the two germline ends. CDR3 in amino acids: CSVVGGESSYEQYF. CDR3 nucleotides: TGCAGCGTTGTTGGCGGGGAAAGCTCCTACGAGCAGTACTTC.

The genes are TRBV5-3 and TRBJ1-5; TRBD1 is a possible D gene (6 bases). TRBV5-3 is annotated as an ORF whose role is uncertain. This CDR3 is built from 12 residues. The V end was cut by 9 bases, the J end by 7 bases, with 14 bases between. The CDR3 DNA reads as TGTGCCATAAAACAGGGAAGCCAGCCCCAGCATTTT. Translation: CAIKQGSQPQHF.

The sample holds a few counts of this clone. The chain is built from TRBV7-2 and TRBJ1-4; 7 bases line up with TRBD1. This CDR3 has 17 amino acids. The germline V gene encodes CDR1 SGHTA and CDR2 FQGNSA. Trimming cost V 2 bases and J 11 bases; bases outside gene matches: 17. The CDR3 is CASSLIVGAGGIGKLFF. CDR3 in DNA: TGTGCCAGCAGCTTAATTGTAGGTGCAGGGGGAATTGGGAAACTGTTTTTT.

The CDR3 bases are TGTGCCAGTAGTATAGTACGGGGCAATCAGCCCCAGCATTTT. This codes for CASSIVRGNQPQHF. The V call is TRBV19, the J call TRBJ1-5; no clear D. This CDR3 has 14 amino acids. V was clipped by 1 base and J by 2 bases, with 6 bases between them. Germline CDR1 LNHDA, CDR2 SQIVND (reference sequence).

CDR3 sequence: CASSRDRADYGYTF. CDR3 DNA sequence: TGTGCCAGTAGCCGTGACAGGGCGGACTATGGCTACACCTTC. The gene calls are TRBV19 and TRBJ1-2, with 7 bases lining up with TRBD1. The germline gives CDR1 LNHDA, CDR2 SQIVND (reference sequence). The CDR3 length is 14 residues. J gave up 3 bases and V 6 bases, and 7 bases lay outside the gene matches.

A word on this clone: The sample contains more than one DNA sequence encoding this CDR3. The rearrangement links TRBV6-6 to TRBJ1-5; 7 bases are shared with TRBD1. V gave up 4 bases and J gave up 2 bases; unmatched junction bases: 5. The CDR3 loop spans 15 amino acids. Per germline, CDR1 MNHNY and CDR2 SVGAGI (reference sequence). DNA for the CDR3: TGTGCCAGCAGTTCCCCAGGACAGGGCAATCAGCCCCAGCATTTT. Amino acid sequence: CASSSPGQGNQPQHF.